Listed here are 6 T cell receptor beta chains from one sample, sequenced in a study of cytomegalovirus exposure and HLA in healthy donors. Use of 60 Vbeta and 13 Jbeta primers characterized the PCR. The repertoire was sequenced with immunoSEQ multiplex PCR; TCRdb's copy has only in-frame clones and lacks some. The data show about 150,000 clones, roughly 77% seen once. Sequencing was carried out using PBMCs. These receptors came from a man aged 25 to 45 in good health and CMV-seropositive.

The rearrangement joins TRBV19 to TRBJ2-7; 8 nucleotides match TRBD1. V gave up 7 bases and J gave up 4 bases; unmatched junction bases: 12. CDR3 length equals 15 residues. Germline-derived CDR1 and CDR2 are LNHDA and SQIVND (reference sequence). CDR3 sequence (DNA): TGTGCCAGTAATTCGAGAGGACAGGGTGCTTACGAGCAGTACTTC. Encoded protein: CASNSRGQGAYEQYF.

The chain recombines TRBV15 with TRBJ1-1, with 7 nucleotides matching TRBD1. Germline CDR1 and CDR2: LNHNV and YYDKDF (reference sequence). After removal of 6 bases from V and 5 bases from J, the junction contained 6 bases not matched to a gene. CDR3 length: 13 residues. The DNA of the CDR3 is TGTGCCACCAGACAGGGGTTGAGGACTGAAGCTTTCTTT. Translating it yields CATRQGLRTEAFF.

This clone showed up just a few times. CDR3 amino acids: CASSPWTSGGGEQFF. The CDR3, as DNA: TGTGCCAGCAGCCCTTGGACTAGCGGAGGTGGTGAGCAGTTCTTC. The V call is TRBV7-7, the J call TRBJ2-1; 10 bases agree with TRBD2. Trimming removed 5 bases from V and 9 bases from J; junction bases left unmatched: 10. The CDR3 consists of 15 residues. Germline values: CDR1 SSHAT, CDR2 FNYEAQ (reference sequence).

The rearrangement links TRBV11-2 to TRBJ2-3, with 8 positions matching TRBD2. CDR1 SGHAT and CDR2 FQNNGV come from the germline V gene. Losses at the gene ends were 2 bases for V and 1 base for J; bases not matched to a gene: 5. This CDR3 contains 16 residues. DNA for the CDR3: TGTGCCAGCAGCTTACATGGGACTAGGGGCACAGATACGCAGTATTTT. This gives the protein CASSLHGTRGTDTQYF.

The rearrangement links TRBV28 to TRBJ2-3; maybe TRBD2 (5 bases). V lost 2 bases, J lost 7 bases, and 16 bases lay in between. The germline V gene has CDR1 MDHEN and CDR2 SYDVKM. There are 15 residues in the CDR3. CDR3 sequence: CASSLADSRENTQYF. CDR3 nucleotides: TGTGCCAGCAGTTTAGCGGACTCCCGCGAAAATACGCAGTATTTT.

This clone was found once. The gene calls are TRBV10-3 and TRBJ2-3, with D possibly being TRBD2 (7 bases). V shed 9 bases and J shed 3 bases, with 16 bases lying between them. CDR1 and CDR2 (germline): ENHRY, SYGVKD. The CDR3 totals 14 residues. The CDR3 loop is CAIQGGSRTDTQYF. CDR3 sequence (DNA): TGTGCCATACAGGGCGGGAGCAGAACAGATACGCAGTATTTT.